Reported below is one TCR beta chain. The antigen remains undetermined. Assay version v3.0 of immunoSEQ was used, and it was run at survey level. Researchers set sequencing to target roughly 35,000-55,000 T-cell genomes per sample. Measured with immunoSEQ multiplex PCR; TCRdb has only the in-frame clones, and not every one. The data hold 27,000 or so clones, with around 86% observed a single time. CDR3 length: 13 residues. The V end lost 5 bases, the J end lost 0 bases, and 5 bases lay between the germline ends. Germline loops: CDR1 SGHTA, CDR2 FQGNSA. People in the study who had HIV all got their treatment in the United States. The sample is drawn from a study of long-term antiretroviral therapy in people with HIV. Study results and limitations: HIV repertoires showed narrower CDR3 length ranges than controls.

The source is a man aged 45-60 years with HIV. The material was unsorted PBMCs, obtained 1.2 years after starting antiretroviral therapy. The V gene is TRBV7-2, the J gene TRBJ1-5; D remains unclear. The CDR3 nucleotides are TGTGCCAGCAGCGTTGATAGCAATCAGCCCCAGCATTTT. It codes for CASSVDSNQPQHF.